This T cell receptor (beta chain) emerged from a study of T cell responses to AZD1222 COVID-19 vaccine. Study-level results: Recipients of AZD1222 seropositive at baseline numbered only five or six. The span of vaccine-associated CD4 TCRs extended across spike, with dominance at 160-218 and 743-854. Most donors were white British, females outnumbered males, and clonal diversity was possibly underestimated.

About this clone itself: Its antigen remains unknown.

The CDR3 has 14 residues. Produced via immunoSEQ multiplex PCR; TCRdb's table is partial and in-frame only. Here the sample spans about 120,000 clones, 88% being singletons. The origin of this receptor is an adult in good health. This specimen was peripheral blood, taken on day 0 of MenACWY control vaccination. The V and J genes are TRBV7-5 and TRBJ2-7; TRBD1 was called by the table and not checked on the DNA. TRBV7-5 is a recognized pseudogene. The CDR3 loop reads CVRSLPTVSYEQYF. The DNA of the CDR3 is TGTGTCAGAAGCTTACCGACAGTCTCCTACGAGCAGTACTTC.